The 6 T cell receptor beta chains given below trace back to one sample, sequenced in a study of cytomegalovirus exposure and HLA in healthy donors. The PCR ran on 60 Vbeta and 13 Jbeta primers. The assay was immunoSEQ multiplex PCR, and TCRdb's table has in-frame clones only and misses some. The sample shows approximately 190,000 clones, about two thirds of them seen only once. The specimen sequenced was PBMCs. The receptors come from a man aged 35 to 55 in good health and CMV-seropositive.

This clone was observed a few times. The CDR3 does not close with the conserved phenylalanine or tryptophan, likely indicating a read error. The V call is TRBV19, the J call TRBJ1-5; unclear D gene. V lost 7 bases and J lost 2, with 15 bases in between. The CDR3 is 15 amino acids. Germline CDR1 is LNHDA and CDR2 is SQIVND (reference sequence). DNA of the CDR3: TGTGCCAGTACTCCCAACCCCCTGGGCAATCAGCCCCAGCATCTT. As protein: CASTPNPLGNQPQHL.

The chain carries TRBV9 and TRBJ2-5; 7 bases fit TRBD1. Germline CDR1 SGDLS, CDR2 YYNGEE. CDR3 size: 15 residues. Germline trimming cut 4 bases from V and 0 bases from J; bases unmatched to any gene: 6. The chain's CDR3 is CASSLGTEYQETQYF. In nucleotides, the CDR3 is TGTGCCAGCAGCCTCGGGACAGAGTACCAAGAGACCCAGTACTTC.

V and J are TRBV5-6 and TRBJ1-2; the match to TRBD1 covers 7 bases. CDR3 length equals 15 residues. CDR1 SGHDT and CDR2 YYEEEE come from the germline V gene. With V trimmed by 1 base and J by 6 bases, 9 bases remained unmatched. CDR3 region: CASSLPRAGGNGYTF. CDR3 nucleotides: TGTGCCAGCAGCTTGCCACGGGCAGGGGGTAATGGCTACACCTTC.

V usage is TRBV4-3 and J usage is TRBJ2-2; 7 nucleotides align to TRBD1. This CDR3 region has 14 residues. CDR1 is LGHNA and CDR2 is YSLEER in the germline V gene. V was pared by 4 bases and J by 8 bases, with 7 bases of the junction left unmatched. CDR3 in DNA: TGCGCCAGCAGCCTTGACAGGGTTCAGGGGGAGCTGTTTTTT. This gives the protein CASSLDRVQGELFF.

The genes are TRBV6-5 and TRBJ1-2; a weak D match, TRBD1 (5 bases). This CDR3 spans 15 amino acids. In germline, CDR1 is MNHEY, CDR2 SVGAGI. Trimming left V 4 bases short and J 3 bases short, with 15 bases between. The CDR3 bases are TGTGCCAGCAGTTCAATCAGGGAATCGGACTATGGCTACACCTTC. It codes for CASSSIRESDYGYTF.

J is TRBJ2-7 and V is TRBV19, with D perhaps TRBD1 (6 bases). CDR1 is LNHDA, CDR2 SQIVND, per germline (reference sequence). The length of the CDR3 is 13 residues. Trimming cost V 7 bases and J 9 bases, with 19 bases left between them. The CDR3 spells CASKMDSASPQYF. CDR3 in DNA: TGTGCCAGTAAAATGGACAGTGCATCCCCGCAGTACTTC.